These 31 T cell receptor beta chains came from one sample sequenced in a study of blood T cell repertoires in COVID-19. The data were produced by immunoSEQ multiplex PCR, yet TCRdb's version contains in-frame clones alone and is incomplete. Found here are fewer than 350,000 clones, around 90% of them singletons; the top ten hold about 1.7%. The sample was PBMCs or T cells enriched from blood (not recorded which). The receptors derive from a woman under 30 with acute COVID-19.

The chain uses TRBV19 and TRBJ1-1, with 7 bases fitting TRBD1. Germline V CDR1 and CDR2: LNHDA, SQIVND (reference sequence). With V trimmed by 4 bases and J by 3 bases, 2 bases remained unmatched. The CDR3 has 13 amino acids. The CDR3 sequence: CASSSQGDTEAFF. The CDR3 DNA reads as TGTGCCAGTAGTAGCCAGGGGGACACTGAAGCTTTCTTT.

J is TRBJ1-2 and V is TRBV18; 8 bases agree with TRBD1. V was clipped by 6 bases and J by 5 bases; unmatched bases: 17. Germline lookup yields CDR1 KGHSH and CDR2 LQKENI. The CDR3 covers 17 residues. DNA for the CDR3: TGTGCCAGCTCGACATTGCCCCCAGGGACAGGCCCATATGGCTACACCTTC. Translation gives CASSTLPPGTGPYGYTF.

The rearrangement links TRBV6-1 to TRBJ2-3; no firm D call. Germline CDR1 reads MNHNS; CDR2 reads SASEGT. This CDR3 is built from 14 residues. V shed 2 bases and J shed 6 bases, with 12 bases lying between them. Here the CDR3 reads CASSERVNSDTQYF. The CDR3 nucleotides read TGTGCCAGCAGTGAACGGGTGAACTCCGATACGCAGTATTTT.

Details on this clone: The CDR3 carries no conserved terminal phenylalanine or tryptophan, so it likely arises from a read error. No DNA is shown, since the ends of the CDR3 on it are uncertain; the CDR3 is the one TCRdb lists. This chain connects TRBV6-5 to TRBJ2-3; the table's D call of TRBD1 was not tested on the DNA. From its first to its last residue, the CDR3 has 13 amino acids. Germline V lookup: CDR1 MNHEY, CDR2 SVGAGI. This chain's CDR3 is CASVKSSGGVPSS.

This chain links TRBV5-1 with TRBJ2-3, with 12 bases identical to TRBD2. CDR3 length equals 15 residues. Losses at the gene ends were 4 bases for V and 5 bases for J; bases not matched to a gene: 5. CDR1 and CDR2 (germline): SGHRS, YFSETQ. The CDR3 sequence is CASSELAGGVDTQYF. The CDR3 DNA follows: TGCGCCAGCAGCGAACTAGCGGGGGGTGTAGATACGCAGTATTTT.

The CDR3 DNA reads TGTGCCAGTAGTAAAGGACAGGGGAACACTGAAGCTTTCTTT. The encoded protein is CASSKGQGNTEAFF. The genes are TRBV19 and TRBJ1-1; 8 bases are shared with TRBD1. This CDR3 contains 14 residues. V shed 4 bases, J shed 1 base, and the junction held 2 bases outside the gene matches. Germline CDR1 LNHDA, CDR2 SQIVND (reference sequence).

This chain uses TRBV29-1 with TRBJ2-1; 8 positions match TRBD2. The CDR3 spans 14 residues. The V gene's germline CDR1 is SQVTM and CDR2 ANQGSEA. V shed 2 bases and J 2 bases; nucleotides not matched to a gene: 2. The CDR3 nucleotides are TGCAGCGTTGAACAGACTAGCGCCTACAATGAGCAGTTCTTC. Translating it yields CSVEQTSAYNEQFF.

V and J are TRBV2 and TRBJ1-4, with 8 positions matching TRBD1. V trimming: 8 bases; J trimming: 7 bases; junction bases outside the gene matches: 3. From germline, CDR1 is SNHLY and CDR2 FYNNEI. The CDR3 contains 12 residues. The CDR3: CASQGAGEKLFF. CDR3 in DNA: TGTGCCAGCCAGGGGGCGGGTGAAAAACTGTTTTTT. Looking up the rest from reference TRBV2 and TRBJ1-4 gives the full variable domain: EPEVTQTPSHQVTQMGQEVILRCVPISNHLYFYWYRQILGQKVEFLVSFYNNEISEKSEIFDDQFSVERPDGSNFTLKIRSTKLEDSAMYFCASQGAGEKLFFGSGTQLSVL.

This chain connects TRBV27 to TRBJ2-7, with 7 positions matching TRBD2. CDR3 length: 15 residues. Per germline, CDR1 MNHEY and CDR2 SMNVEV (reference sequence). V lost 5 bases to trimming and J lost 3 bases; unmatched junction nucleotides: 10. CDR3 amino acids: CASSPASGKGYEQYF. The CDR3 DNA is TGTGCCAGCAGTCCAGCTAGCGGAAAGGGCTACGAGCAGTACTTC.

V gene TRBV9 combines with J gene TRBJ2-7; D might be TRBD1 (6 bases). The germline V and J ends were trimmed by 3 bases and 3 bases, with 16 bases remaining between them. The CDR3 runs 15 residues. Germline loops: CDR1 SGDLS, CDR2 YYNGEE. The CDR3 sequence: CASSASWSGDYEQYF. The CDR3 bases are TGTGCCAGCAGCGCTTCTTGGTCAGGGGACTACGAGCAGTACTTC.

The chain has TRBV5-1 and TRBJ2-7; tentative D call: TRBD1 (5 bases). The CDR3 is 11 amino acids. CDR1 and CDR2 from the germline V gene are SGHRS and YFSETQ. Trimming shortened V by 1 base and J by 7 bases, and 6 bases separated the two germline ends. The CDR3 loop reads CASSLRGEQYF. CDR3 DNA sequence: TGCGCCAGCAGCTTGAGGGGTGAGCAGTACTTC.

The chain joins TRBV5-1 to TRBJ2-7; 8 bases match TRBD2. V gave up 3 bases and J gave up 1 base; unmatched junction bases: 12. The CDR3 totals 17 residues. Germline assignment: CDR1 SGHRS and CDR2 YFSETQ. The CDR3 loop is CASSSNLLAGGSYEQYF. CDR3 bases: TGCGCCAGCAGCTCGAATCTCCTCGCGGGAGGTTCCTACGAGCAGTACTTC.

Of note for this clone: Other DNA sequences within the sample encode an identical CDR3. The J gene is TRBJ2-7, the V gene TRBV27; TRBD1 matches at 11 bases. J was trimmed by 0 bases and V by 5 bases; bases with no gene match: 3. Germline CDR1 reads MNHEY; CDR2 reads SMNVEV (reference sequence). The CDR3 totals 15 residues. CDR3 nucleotide sequence: TGTGCCAGCAGTCCCGGGACAGGGGGCTCCTACGAGCAGTACTTC. Translating gives CASSPGTGGSYEQYF.

The CDR3 sequence: CASSRSGSTDTQYF. CDR3 coding DNA: TGTGCCAGCAGCCGAAGCGGGAGCACAGATACGCAGTATTTT. The chain uses TRBV13 and TRBJ2-3; tentative D call: TRBD2 (6 bases). Germline V gene lookup returns CDR1 PRHDT and CDR2 FYEKMQ (reference sequence). The CDR3 is 14 amino acids. The V and J ends lost 5 bases and 0 bases respectively, with 9 bases between them. The full variable domain, rest sourced from reference TRBV13 and TRBJ2-3, is AAGVIQSPRHLIKEKRETATLKCYPIPRHDTVYWYQQGPGQDPQFLISFYEKMQSDKGSIPDRFSAQQFSDYHSELNMSSLELGDSALYFCASSRSGSTDTQYFGPGTRLTVL.

The chain carries TRBV19 and TRBJ2-7, with 7 bases aligning to TRBD2. Germline trimming cut 6 bases from V and 4 bases from J; bases unmatched to any gene: 24. This CDR3 comprises 19 residues. Germline loops: CDR1 LNHDA, CDR2 SQIVND (reference sequence). CDR3 DNA: TGTGCCAGTAGGGCCCCTGATCTAGCGGAAAAATTTTCCCCGTACGAGCAGTACTTC. Amino acids: CASRAPDLAEKFSPYEQYF.

The chain has TRBV28 and TRBJ1-5, with D possibly being TRBD1 (5 bases). This CDR3 is 13 amino acids long. Trimming took off 6 bases at V and 1 base at J, with 7 bases between the two ends. Germline lookup yields CDR1 MDHEN and CDR2 SYDVKM. The CDR3 is CASSPGSNQPQHF. Written as DNA, the CDR3 is TGTGCCAGCAGCCCAGGGAGCAATCAGCCCCAGCATTTT.

The gene calls are TRBV18 and TRBJ2-4; D perhaps matches TRBD1 (6 bases). V lost 1 base to trimming and J lost 4 bases, with 11 bases between them. CDR3 length: 15 amino acids. The V gene's germline CDR1 is KGHSH and CDR2 LQKENI. The CDR3 nucleotides read TGTGCCAGCTCACCACGGACAGCTAGGAAAAACATTCAGTACTTC. It translates to CASSPRTARKNIQYF.

CDR3 nucleotides: TGTGCCAGCAGGAGACAAGCCGGAAGCTACGAGCAGTACTTC. Amino acids: CASRRQAGSYEQYF. This sequence joins TRBV2 and TRBJ2-7; D gene uncertain. Per germline, CDR1 SNHLY and CDR2 FYNNEI. Trimming cost V 6 bases and J 3 bases, with 15 bases left between them. This CDR3 has 14 residues.

The gene calls are TRBV5-1 and TRBJ2-1, with 12 bases that match TRBD2. The CDR3 covers 18 residues. Trimming took 2 bases from V and 2 from J; bases not matched to a gene: 8. The germline V gene has CDR1 SGHRS and CDR2 YFSETQ. The CDR3 region is CASSFTGTSGSTYNEQFF. CDR3 in DNA: TGCGCCAGCAGCTTTACCGGGACTAGCGGGTCTACCTACAATGAGCAGTTCTTC.

The chain uses TRBV28 and TRBJ2-2; 13 bases line up with TRBD2. The CDR3 is made up of 18 amino acids. Trimming cost V 8 bases and J 1 base; bases outside gene matches: 10. Germline lookup yields CDR1 MDHEN and CDR2 SYDVKM. In nucleotides, the CDR3 is TGTGCCAGCGACGGACTAGCGGGAGAACCACTGAACACCGGGGAGCTGTTTTTT. Its protein is CASDGLAGEPLNTGELFF. Full variable domain (outside the CDR3, taken from reference TRBV28 and TRBJ2-2): DVKVTQSSRYLVKRTGEKVFLECVQDMDHENMFWYRQDPGLGLRLIYFSYDVKMKEKGDIPEGYSVSREKKERFSLILESASTNQTSMYLCASDGLAGEPLNTGELFFGEGSRLTVL.

This clone was detected once. The V call is TRBV3-1 (or the pseudogene TRBV3-2), the J call TRBJ2-7; D is ambiguous. The CDR3 totals 11 residues. Germline lookup yields CDR1 LGHDT and CDR2 YNNKEL (reference sequence). V lost 2 bases and J lost 3, with 2 bases in between. CDR3 in amino acids: CASSQHYEQYF. The CDR3 DNA reads TGTGCCAGCAGCCAACACTACGAGCAGTACTTC.

This CDR3 is CAWSRETEAFF. CDR3 sequence (DNA): TGTGCCTGGAGTCGGGAGACTGAAGCTTTCTTT. This chain joins TRBV30 and TRBJ1-1; D unresolved. V dropped 2 bases and J dropped 5 bases, with 6 bases sitting between them. The V gene's germline CDR1 is GTSNPN and CDR2 SVGIG (reference sequence). CDR3 length equals 11 residues.

This chain joins TRBV5-1 and TRBJ2-1; the match to TRBD2 covers 8 bases. CDR1 is SGHRS and CDR2 is YFSETQ in the germline V gene. This CDR3 has 15 amino acids. J gave up 4 bases and V 0 bases, and 3 bases lay outside the gene matches. CDR3 DNA: TGCGCCAGCAGCTTGGTAGCGGGAAGATACAATGAGCAGTTCTTC. Translated: CASSLVAGRYNEQFF.

The V call is TRBV6-2 or TRBV6-3, the J call TRBJ2-1, with D maybe TRBD2 (6 bases). V lost 5 bases, J lost 10 bases, and 18 bases lay in between. The CDR3 runs to 14 residues. Germline V gives CDR1 MNHEY, CDR2 SVGEGT. CDR3 loop: CASSRLVVKPEQFF. The CDR3 DNA sequence: TGTGCCAGCAGTCGACTAGTCGTTAAGCCGGAGCAGTTCTTC.

The gene calls are TRBV6-5 and TRBJ1-2; 9 nucleotides align to TRBD1. The trim removed 6 bases at V and 6 bases at J, leaving 8 bases unmatched. The CDR3 consists of 14 residues. From germline, CDR1 is MNHEY and CDR2 SVGAGI. CDR3: CASRKPGQGNGYTF. DNA for the CDR3: TGTGCCAGCAGGAAACCGGGACAGGGTAATGGCTACACCTTC.

The chain is built from TRBV6-8 and TRBJ2-5; TRBD2 is a possible D gene (5 bases). Trimming pared 5 bases from V and 0 bases from J, leaving 22 bases between. Germline CDR1 is MNHGY and CDR2 is SAAAGT. The CDR3 runs 18 residues. CDR3 in amino acids: CASSTLGSGFLDQETQYF. CDR3 DNA: TGTGCCAGCAGTACCCTCGGGTCGGGGTTCCTTGACCAAGAGACCCAGTACTTC.

The genes are TRBV9 and TRBJ2-7; possible D gene TRBD2, 6 bases. This CDR3 is 14 amino acids long. The germline CDR1 and CDR2 sequences are SGDLS and YYNGEE. V lost 3 bases, J lost 3 bases, and 13 bases lay in between. The CDR3 DNA reads TGTGCCAGCAGCGCGCCCGGGACTTACTACGAGCAGTACTTC. Translating gives CASSAPGTYYEQYF.

V and J are TRBV28 and TRBJ1-5; D may be TRBD1 (5 bases). The V gene lost 4 bases and the J gene lost 7 bases, with 14 bases spanning the gap. CDR3 length equals 14 residues. Germline assignment: CDR1 MDHEN and CDR2 SYDVKM. Here the CDR3 DNA reads TGTGCCAGCAGTTCACCGGGGGTCAAACAGCCCCAGCATTTT. Its translation is CASSSPGVKQPQHF.

This clone was picked up one time. The rearrangement joins TRBV7-2 to TRBJ1-2; TRBD1 matches at 7 bases. Trimming cost V 2 bases and J 2 bases; bases outside gene matches: 2. The CDR3 totals 14 residues. The germline CDR1 and CDR2 sequences are SGHTA and FQGNSA. The CDR3 sequence: CASSLQQGNYGYTF. The DNA of the CDR3 is TGTGCCAGCAGCTTACAACAGGGGAACTATGGCTACACCTTC.

This clone came up once. The chain couples TRBV18 to TRBJ2-3, with no clear D. Germline assignment: CDR1 KGHSH and CDR2 LQKENI. This CDR3 contains 14 residues. The V and J ends lost 4 bases and 1 base respectively, with 9 bases between them. CDR3 bases: TGTGCCAGCTCACACAAATCCGGCACAGATACGCAGTATTTT. Amino acids: CASSHKSGTDTQYF.

This clone was recorded once. The rearrangement links TRBV5-4 to TRBJ2-1, with 9 nucleotides matching TRBD2. Germline assignment: CDR1 SGHNT and CDR2 YYREEE (reference sequence). The V gene end was trimmed by 3 bases and the J gene end by 8 bases; junction bases not matched to a gene: 12. CDR3 length: 16 amino acids. This chain's CDR3 is CASSSLREGGGDEQFF. CDR3 in DNA: TGTGCCAGCAGCTCTTTGCGGGAGGGGGGAGGAGATGAGCAGTTCTTC.